The clone carrying this T cell receptor beta chain was seen many times. Its target is not known. These data come from a study of metastatic and nonmetastatic thyroid tumors. About the research overall: Comparison of repertoires was carried out across blood and tumor or nodule tissue from malignant and benign thyroid patients. Findings and limits, study-wide: In both blood and tumor samples, TCR beta diversity was reported significantly higher for malignant than benign nodules.

Patients underwent thyroid surgery, and none had received any treatment before it. The CDR3 extends over 18 amino acids. Per the germline V gene, CDR1 is SGHVS and CDR2 is FQNEAQ. V lost 1 base to trimming and J lost 5 bases; unmatched junction nucleotides: 14. Authors' analysis steps: Differences in CDR3 between clinicopathological groups were drawn on to build a classifier intended to discriminate distant-metastatic papillary thyroid cancer patients. Via MiXCR, TCRdb re-called the PCR reads. The V and J calls reflect TCRdb's pipeline rather than the authors' work. The sample lists tens of thousands of clones; 15% to 20% were seen once.

Source material: tumor tissue. This chain joins TRBV7-8 and TRBJ1-1, with TRBD1 matching 9 bases. This receptor was obtained from a female donor with papillary thyroid cancer or a benign thyroid nodule (not recorded which). Some clones in this sample may be carry-over from other donors' samples. CDR3 in DNA: TGTGCCAGCAGCTTAGGTGGTTGGGACAGGGTTAAGAGGACTGAAGCTTTCTTT. Amino acids: CASSLGGWDRVKRTEAFF.